This TCR beta chain was retrieved from a study of cytomegalovirus exposure and HLA in healthy donors. Study-wide findings and caveats: A later analysis found common viral pathogens apparently linked to several of the most significant clusters.

60 Vbeta and 13 Jbeta primers were used in PCR. The protocol was immunoSEQ multiplex PCR, while the TCRdb copy is restricted to in-frame clones and leaves out a portion. The sample lists 150,000 to 200,000 clones; around four fifths were seen once. The CDR3 loop spans 15 amino acids. The germline CDR1 and CDR2 sequences are SGHNT and YYREEE (reference sequence). Losses at the gene ends were 3 bases for V and 7 bases for J; bases not matched to a gene: 7. Concerning this clone: Its antigen is undetermined.

The source of this sequence is a man aged 18 to 30 in good health and CMV-seronegative. The sequencing input was PBMCs. The V and J genes are TRBV5-4 and TRBJ2-3; 11 bases agree with TRBD2. DNA for the CDR3: TGTGCCAGCAGCTACAGTAGCGGGAGGGCCAATACGCAGTATTTT. Translated: CASSYSSGRANTQYF.